These 24 T cell receptor beta chains share one sample of origin, sequenced in a study of cytomegalovirus exposure and HLA in healthy donors (dated by TCRdb to about 2017). Library creation used the immunoSEQ multiplex PCR assay. A mixture of 60 forward primers for TCR Vbeta segments and 13 reverse primers for TCR Jbeta segments was used in the multiplex PCR. TCRdb holds this immuneACCESS table with in-frame rearrangements only. Some clones are missing; in checked studies, unresolved V genes explain under half, and the rest has no known cause. The sample has over 25,000 clones on record. Approximately 0.7% of the sample belongs to the ten largest clones. Sequenced input: PBMCs. These receptors originate from a young man in good health and CMV-seronegative.

This chain uses TRBV18 with TRBJ2-7; TRBD1 might be the D (6 bases). The CDR3 sequence is 17 residues long. V lost 3 bases and J 0 bases, leaving 18 bases between the germline ends. CDR1 and CDR2 from the germline V gene are KGHSH and LQKENI. In DNA, the CDR3 is TGTGCCAGCTCACCCCCGTGGGGGCGAGGGAGCTCCTACGAGCAGTACTTC. Residues: CASSPPWGRGSSYEQYF. The whole variable domain, filled in from reference TRBV18 and TRBJ2-7, reads NAGVMQNPRHLVRRRGQEARLRCSPMKGHSHVYWYRQLPEEGLKFMVYLQKENIIDESGMPKERFSAEFPKEGPSILRIQQVVRGDSAAYFCASSPPWGRGSSYEQYFGPGTRLTVT.

This chain uses TRBV7-8 with TRBJ1-1; a weak D match, TRBD1 (6 bases). The germline V gene encodes CDR1 SGHVS and CDR2 FQNEAQ. The CDR3 has 13 amino acids. Trimming left V 5 bases short and J 5 bases short, with 12 bases between. The CDR3 DNA follows: TGTGCCAGCAGCGAATTACAGGGAACTGAAGCTTTCTTT. The encoded protein is CASSELQGTEAFF.

The genes are TRBV7-2 and TRBJ1-5; possible D gene TRBD1, 5 bases. This CDR3 contains 16 residues. Trimming took 5 bases from V and 4 from J, leaving 18 bases between them. Germline loops: CDR1 SGHTA, CDR2 FQGNSA. CDR3 loop: CASSPRGGVFNQPQHF. The CDR3 nucleotides read TGTGCCAGCAGCCCCCGGGGGGGAGTCTTTAATCAGCCCCAGCATTTT. The full variable domain, with the rest looked up from reference TRBV7-2 and TRBJ1-5, is GAGVSQSPSNKVTEKGKDVELRCDPISGHTALYWYRQSLGQGLEFLIYFQGNSAPDKSGLPSDRFSAERTGGSVSTLTIQRTQQEDSAVYLCASSPRGGVFNQPQHFGDGTRLSIL.

This chain links TRBV10-3 with TRBJ2-5, with D tentatively TRBD1 (5 bases). The last part of the DNA fits TRBJ2-7 better; the J call may be wrong. CDR1 is ENHRY, CDR2 SYGVKD, per germline. The CDR3 has 13 amino acids. CDR3 in DNA: TGTGCCGCTGGCAGGGATGGCTCCTACGAGCAGTACTTC. Translated, it gives CAAGRDGSYEQYF.

The V gene is TRBV5-1, the J gene TRBJ1-2; tentative D call: TRBD1 (5 bases). Trimming took 3 bases from V and 5 from J, leaving 14 bases between them. Germline V gene data show CDR1 as SGHRS and CDR2 as YFSETQ. The CDR3 is made up of 14 amino acids. In DNA, the CDR3 is TGCGCCAGCAGCTACCAGGGCGATTCTTATGGCTACACCTTC. Amino acid sequence: CASSYQGDSYGYTF.

CDR3 nucleotides: TGCAGTGCTGAGGAGGGCTACACCTTC. Its translation: CSAEEGYTF. The V gene is TRBV20-1, the J gene TRBJ1-2; unclear D gene. V lost 5 bases and J lost 8, with 6 bases in between. CDR3 length equals 9 residues. Germline V gene data show CDR1 as DFQATT and CDR2 as SNEGSKA (reference sequence).

The chain uses TRBV6-5 and TRBJ2-7; no firm D call. Germline CDR1 reads MNHEY; CDR2 reads SVGAGI. Between the trimmed V and J ends, which lost 0 bases and 3 bases, there was a span of 12 bases. CDR3 length: 15 residues. The CDR3 DNA reads as TGTGCCAGCAGTTACTCCCTTTCAGGATACTACGAGCAGTACTTC. It translates to CASSYSLSGYYEQYF.

The genes are TRBV4-1 and TRBJ2-2; 16 bases are shared with TRBD2. CDR1 and CDR2 from the germline V gene are MGHRA and YSYEKL. The V gene end was trimmed by 4 bases and the J gene end by 3 bases; junction bases not matched to a gene: 8. CDR3 size: 19 residues. The DNA of the CDR3 is TGCGCCAGCAGCCCAGGGACTAGCGGGGGGGGCATGTACACCGGGGAGCTGTTTTTT. Translated, it gives CASSPGTSGGGMYTGELFF.

The chain recombines TRBV2 with TRBJ2-5, with TRBD2 matching over 11 bases. CDR1 SNHLY and CDR2 FYNNEI come from the germline V gene. V was pared by 5 bases and J by 3 bases, with 2 bases of the junction left unmatched. The CDR3 has 14 amino acids. Here the CDR3 DNA reads TGTGCCAGCAGTCTAGCGGGGGGAGAAGAGACCCAGTACTTC. Protein sequence: CASSLAGGEETQYF.

The V gene is TRBV30, the J gene TRBJ2-1, with D maybe TRBD2 (5 bases). Germline CDR1 and CDR2: GTSNPN and SVGIG (reference sequence). Trimming shortened V by 1 base and J by 0 bases, and 10 bases separated the two germline ends. This CDR3 has 15 residues. CDR3 nucleotide sequence: TGTGCCTGGAGTGGGACTCCCAGCTCCTACAATGAGCAGTTCTTC. This translates into CAWSGTPSSYNEQFF. Variable domain in full (rest from reference TRBV30 and TRBJ2-1): SQTIHQWPATLVQPVGSPLSLECTVEGTSNPNLYWYRQAAGRGLQLLFYSVGIGQISSEVPQNLSASRPQDRQFILSSKKLLLSDSGFYLCAWSGTPSSYNEQFFGPGTRLTVL.

The chain combines TRBV5-1 with TRBJ1-1; D remains unclear. This CDR3 has 14 residues. Trimming pared 0 bases from V and 0 bases from J, leaving 6 bases between. CDR1 is SGHRS, CDR2 YFSETQ, per germline. Here the CDR3 reads CASSLELLNTEAFF. CDR3 sequence (DNA): TGCGCCAGCAGCTTGGAGCTATTGAACACTGAAGCTTTCTTT.

This sequence joins TRBV19 and TRBJ2-7; D gene ambiguous. The CDR3 totals 14 residues. The germline gives CDR1 LNHDA, CDR2 SQIVND (reference sequence). V was clipped by 3 bases and J by 0 bases, with 9 bases between them. The CDR3 DNA is TGTGCCAGTAGTATTCGACACCGCTCCTACGAGCAGTACTTC. Translating gives CASSIRHRSYEQYF.

This chain links TRBV6-5 with TRBJ1-1; D is perhaps TRBD1 (6 bases). Trimming left V 2 bases short and J 1 base short, with 8 bases between. The CDR3 has 14 amino acids. Germline V gives CDR1 MNHEY, CDR2 SVGAGI. As DNA, the CDR3 is TGTGCCAGCAGTTACATAGGGGGGAACACTGAAGCTTTCTTT. Its translation: CASSYIGGNTEAFF.

This chain links TRBV14 with TRBJ2-5, with 8 bases that match TRBD1. The last part of the DNA fits TRBJ2-7 better; the J call may be wrong. The CDR3 sequence is 15 residues long. The germline V gene has CDR1 SGHDN and CDR2 FVKESK. CDR3 sequence reads: CASSPFRGRRHEQYF. The CDR3 region has the DNA TGTGCCAGCAGCCCTTTCAGGGGGCGCAGGCACGAGCAGTACTTC.

V gene TRBV10-3 combines with J gene TRBJ1-2, with 10 bases fitting TRBD1. The CDR3 consists of 17 residues. Germline loops: CDR1 ENHRY, CDR2 SYGVKD. J lost 5 bases, V lost 3 bases, and 12 bases had no gene match. Here the CDR3 reads CAISDLQMTGGGYGYTF. The CDR3 DNA follows: TGTGCCATCAGTGACCTACAAATGACAGGGGGCGGTTATGGCTACACCTTC.

The chain is built from TRBV7-8 and TRBJ2-1, with TRBD2 matching over 13 bases. The ends lost 5 bases at V and 8 bases at J; junction bases unmatched: 6. CDR1 is SGHVS and CDR2 is FQNEAQ in the germline V gene. The CDR3 extends over 15 amino acids. The CDR3 sequence is CASSPWTSGRDEQFF. The CDR3 region has the DNA TGTGCCAGCAGCCCGTGGACTAGCGGGAGAGATGAGCAGTTCTTC.

The genes are TRBV29-1 and TRBJ2-3; possibly TRBD2 for D (7 bases). The CDR3 consists of 13 residues. Trimming cost V 5 bases and J 6 bases, with 15 bases left between them. Germline-derived CDR1 and CDR2 are SQVTM and ANQGSEA. Here the CDR3 reads CSVRGGAGDTQYF. CDR3 DNA: TGCAGCGTTAGGGGGGGTGCAGGGGATACGCAGTATTTT.

The chain is built from TRBV13 and TRBJ2-1, with D perhaps matching TRBD2 (6 bases). Germline CDR1 PRHDT, CDR2 FYEKMQ (reference sequence). V was pared by 1 base and J by 6 bases, with 10 bases between. The CDR3 contains 14 residues. CDR3 residues: CASSLEWTTNEQFF. The DNA of the CDR3 is TGTGCCAGCAGCTTAGAGTGGACTACCAATGAGCAGTTCTTC.

The rearrangement uses TRBV29-1 and TRBJ1-1; D might be TRBD1 (5 bases). The germline V and J ends were trimmed by 4 bases and 1 base, with 34 bases remaining between them. This CDR3 comprises 21 residues. Germline V gives CDR1 SQVTM, CDR2 ANQGSEA. CDR3 in amino acids: CSVGKGQGWILTRRPNTEAFF. The CDR3 DNA reads TGCAGCGTTGGGAAGGGGCAGGGATGGATCCTGACAAGACGACCGAACACTGAAGCTTTCTTT.

This chain uses TRBV2 with TRBJ2-7; 7 bases are a match to TRBD2. CDR3 length equals 13 residues. The ends lost 4 bases at V and 7 bases at J; junction bases unmatched: 7. Germline loops: CDR1 SNHLY, CDR2 FYNNEI. CDR3 sequence reads: CASSGGEGREQYF. The CDR3 coding sequence is TGTGCCAGCAGTGGGGGGGAGGGTCGGGAGCAGTACTTC.

The chain employs TRBV9 and TRBJ2-2; weak D call: TRBD1 (6 bases). The CDR3 length is 16 residues. Germline CDR1 and CDR2: SGDLS and YYNGEE. Trimming shortened V by 4 bases and J by 7 bases, and 20 bases separated the two germline ends. The CDR3 region has the DNA TGTGCCAGCAGCCCCATAAGTAGGGGGAATGGCGGGGAGCTGTTTTTT. Translating it yields CASSPISRGNGGELFF.

The chain has TRBV13 and TRBJ2-3; 16 bases match TRBD2. The V gene end was trimmed by 6 bases and the J gene end by 5 bases; junction bases not matched to a gene: 14. The length of the CDR3 is 19 residues. From germline, CDR1 is PRHDT and CDR2 FYEKMQ (reference sequence). The CDR3 loop reads CASSPGEGLAGGQGDTQYF. CDR3 nucleotides: TGTGCCAGCAGTCCGGGAGAGGGACTAGCGGGGGGGCAGGGAGATACGCAGTATTTT.

The chain recombines TRBV6-5 with TRBJ1-2; 9 nucleotides align to TRBD1. Germline assignment: CDR1 MNHEY and CDR2 SVGAGI. Germline trimming cut 6 bases from V and 6 bases from J; bases unmatched to any gene: 8. CDR3 length: 14 residues. In DNA, the CDR3 is TGTGCCAGCAGAAATTTCGGGACAGGGAATGGCTACACCTTC. Translating it yields CASRNFGTGNGYTF.

This chain connects TRBV5-1 to TRBJ1-5; D is ambiguous. The ends were cut back, 0 bases at V and 3 bases at J, with 7 bases in the middle. The CDR3 has 14 amino acids. The germline V gene encodes CDR1 SGHRS and CDR2 YFSETQ. DNA of the CDR3: TGCGCCAGCAGCTTGGGGGAGTTCAATCAGCCCCAGCATTTT. This encodes CASSLGEFNQPQHF.